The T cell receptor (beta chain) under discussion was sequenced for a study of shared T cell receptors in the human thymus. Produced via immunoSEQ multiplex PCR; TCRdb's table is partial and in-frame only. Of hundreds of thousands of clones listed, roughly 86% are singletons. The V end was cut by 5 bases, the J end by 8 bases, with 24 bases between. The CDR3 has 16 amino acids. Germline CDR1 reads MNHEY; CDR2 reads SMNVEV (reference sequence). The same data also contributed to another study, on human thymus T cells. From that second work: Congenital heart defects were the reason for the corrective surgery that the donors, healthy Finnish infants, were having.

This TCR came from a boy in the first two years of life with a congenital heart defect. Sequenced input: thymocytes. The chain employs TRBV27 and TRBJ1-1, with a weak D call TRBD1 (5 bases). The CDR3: CASSLREEGKWGEAFF. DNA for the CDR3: TGTGCCAGCAGTCTAAGGGAGGAAGGTAAATGGGGCGAAGCTTTCTTT.